A single sample is the source of the 24 T cell receptor beta chains below, sequenced in a study of T cells in localized non-small cell lung cancer (dated by TCRdb to about 2020). Receptor libraries were prepared by the immunoSEQ multiplex PCR assay. What TCRdb holds here is the immuneACCESS table cut down to in-frame rearrangements. Part of the clones is not present; checked against another copy, under half of the missing clones reflect an unresolved V gene, and the others are unexplained. The sample data list tens of thousands of clones, and roughly four fifths of these were observed just once. The ten top clones hold about 13% of the sample. Sequenced here: peripheral blood, sampled before any cancer treatment. The receptors shown here come from a female donor over 55 with stage I lung adenocarcinoma.

The chain has TRBV7-9 and TRBJ2-5; tentatively, D is TRBD1 (6 bases). CDR3 length: 15 residues. Trimming cost V 1 base and J 5 bases, with 14 bases left between them. CDR1 is SEHNR and CDR2 is FQNEAQ in the germline V gene (reference sequence). In DNA, the CDR3 is TGTGCCAGCAGCTTAGGCACAGGGTGGATGGAGACCCAGTACTTC. Protein: CASSLGTGWMETQYF.

This chain joins TRBV12-5 and TRBJ2-2; D is ambiguous. The length of the CDR3 is 14 residues. The germline V gene encodes CDR1 LGHNT and CDR2 FRNRAP. Trimming removed 5 bases at V and 2 bases at J, with 9 bases between. The CDR3 reads CASGKGINTGELFF. In nucleotides, the CDR3 is TGTGCTAGTGGTAAGGGAATAAACACCGGGGAGCTGTTTTTT.

J is TRBJ1-4 and V is TRBV18; no reliable D call. Trimming took 3 bases from V and 3 from J, leaving 8 bases between them. The CDR3 sequence is 14 residues long. The V gene's germline CDR1 is KGHSH and CDR2 LQKENI. The CDR3 region has the DNA TGTGCCAGCTCACCCTACGGCCCTAATGAAAAACTGTTTTTT. Residues: CASSPYGPNEKLFF.

The genes are TRBV6-1 and TRBJ1-1; D might be TRBD1 (6 bases). The CDR3 runs to 15 residues. Germline V lookup: CDR1 MNHNS, CDR2 SASEGT. V lost 6 bases and J lost 11, with 25 bases in between. CDR3 DNA sequence: TGTGCCAGCAGCATCCCGGGGGGCACAGGATCCCTTGCTTTCTTT. Its protein product is CASSIPGGTGSLAFF.

This clone was detected only once. The chain employs TRBV25-1 and TRBJ1-4, with a weak D call TRBD1 (5 bases). Germline V gene sequence: CDR1 MGHDK, CDR2 SYGVNS. This CDR3 contains 14 residues. Trimming stripped 3 bases from V and 7 bases from J, with 12 bases between. CDR3 sequence: CASSDGAAGEKLFF. CDR3 bases: TGTGCCAGCAGTGACGGGGCTGCGGGTGAAAAACTGTTTTTT.

J is TRBJ2-2 and V is TRBV5-1; 8 nucleotides line up with TRBD1. The junction had 5 bases not matched to a gene; V was cut back by 2 bases and J by 2 bases. Germline CDR1 reads SGHRS; CDR2 reads YFSETQ. The CDR3 totals 16 residues. CDR3 nucleotide sequence: TGCGCCAGCAGCTTACTGACAGGGGTAAACACCGGGGAGCTGTTTTTT. This sequence encodes CASSLLTGVNTGELFF.

The chain links TRBV5-1 to TRBJ2-5; a weak D match, TRBD1 (5 bases). The CDR3 sequence is 13 residues long. The V gene lost 0 bases and the J gene lost 4 bases, with 7 bases spanning the gap. The germline CDR1 and CDR2 sequences are SGHRS and YFSETQ. CDR3 loop: CASSLEGRETQYF. The CDR3 DNA reads TGCGCCAGCAGCTTGGAGGGGCGAGAGACCCAGTACTTC. Based on the CDR3 plus reference TRBV5-1 and TRBJ2-5, the full variable domain is KAGVTQTPRYLIKTRGQQVTLSCSPISGHRSVSWYQQTPGQGLQFLFEYFSETQRNKGNFPGRFSGRQFSNSRSEMNVSTLELGDSALYLCASSLEGRETQYFGPGTRLLVL.

This clone was seen just once. The rearrangement joins TRBV18 to TRBJ1-6, with a possible D match to TRBD1 (6 bases). The CDR3 has 15 amino acids. CDR1 and CDR2 (germline): KGHSH, LQKENI. Trimming left V 2 bases short and J 4 bases short, with 9 bases between. CDR3 loop: CASSPAGVYNSPLHF. CDR3 sequence (DNA): TGTGCCAGCTCACCAGCAGGGGTTTATAATTCACCCCTCCACTTT.

The chain has TRBV2 and TRBJ2-3; possible D gene TRBD2, 5 bases. Trimming pared 6 bases from V and 8 bases from J, leaving 18 bases between. CDR3 size: 14 residues. Germline CDR1 and CDR2: SNHLY and FYNNEI. The CDR3 region is CASRDSYPPRTQYF. The CDR3 coding sequence is TGTGCCAGCAGGGACTCGTACCCCCCCCGTACGCAGTATTTT.

In its sample, this clone was seen once. This rearrangement joins TRBV5-1 to TRBJ1-6; D remains ambiguous. In germline, CDR1 is SGHRS, CDR2 YFSETQ. The germline V and J ends were trimmed by 0 bases and 8 bases, with 12 bases remaining between them. The CDR3 runs to 15 residues. CDR3 coding DNA: TGCGCCAGCAGCTTGGCGGGAACTACCTATTCACCCCTCCACTTT. Translated: CASSLAGTTYSPLHF.

The chain combines TRBV29-1 with TRBJ1-1; no firm D call. Trimming shortened V by 7 bases and J by 1 base, and 7 bases separated the two germline ends. Per germline, CDR1 SQVTM and CDR2 ANQGSEA. The CDR3 is made up of 11 amino acids. The CDR3 nucleotides are TGCAGCGCTCGACAGAACACTGAAGCTTTCTTT. It codes for CSARQNTEAFF.

This clone was counted a single time. The rearrangement joins TRBV28 to TRBJ2-1; weak D call: TRBD2 (6 bases). CDR1 is MDHEN, CDR2 SYDVKM, per germline. Trimming shortened V by 1 base and J by 6 bases, and 19 bases separated the two germline ends. The CDR3 runs 17 residues. The CDR3 reads CASSLFAGSHRGNEQFF. CDR3 DNA: TGTGCCAGCAGTTTATTCGCCGGGAGCCACCGGGGCAATGAGCAGTTCTTC. Full variable domain (missing parts from reference TRBV28 and TRBJ2-1): DVKVTQSSRYLVKRTGEKVFLECVQDMDHENMFWYRQDPGLGLRLIYFSYDVKMKEKGDIPEGYSVSREKKERFSLILESASTNQTSMYLCASSLFAGSHRGNEQFFGPGTRLTVL.

This clone was recorded only once. CDR3 loop: CASSGATGGSYNEQFF. Here the CDR3 DNA reads TGTGCCAGCAGCGGAGCGACAGGGGGCTCCTACAATGAGCAGTTCTTC. J is TRBJ2-1 and V is TRBV7-8; TRBD1 agrees at 9 bases. Germline CDR1 SGHVS, CDR2 FQNEAQ. Trimming took 5 bases from V and 0 from J; bases not matched to a gene: 5. CDR3 length: 16 residues.

This sequence joins TRBV2 and TRBJ1-1; tentatively, D is TRBD1 (5 bases). Germline loops: CDR1 SNHLY, CDR2 FYNNEI. This CDR3 has 15 amino acids. The V end lost 7 bases, the J end lost 1 base, and 16 bases lay between the germline ends. The CDR3 is CASTPTTASNTEAFF. CDR3 bases: TGTGCCAGCACCCCAACGACAGCTTCGAACACTGAAGCTTTCTTT.

V and J are TRBV7-9 and TRBJ2-3; 7 positions agree with TRBD1. The germline V gene encodes CDR1 SEHNR and CDR2 FQNEAQ (reference sequence). This CDR3 is 13 amino acids long. The trim removed 5 bases at V and 5 bases at J, leaving 4 bases unmatched. The CDR3 loop reads CASSRQGGDTQYF. CDR3 DNA sequence: TGTGCCAGCAGCAGACAGGGTGGAGATACGCAGTATTTT.

The sample holds one count of this clone. The gene calls are TRBV7-9 and TRBJ2-5; 12 bases are a match to TRBD2. The germline V gene has CDR1 SEHNR and CDR2 FQNEAQ (reference sequence). There are 14 residues in the CDR3. V trimming: 5 bases; J trimming: 8 bases; junction bases outside the gene matches: 6. CDR3 nucleotides: TGTGCCAGCAGCCCTAGGACTAGCGGGGATACCCAGTACTTC. Protein product: CASSPRTSGDTQYF.

This chain connects TRBV7-2 to TRBJ2-7; D might be TRBD1 (5 bases). Germline-derived CDR1 and CDR2 are SGHTA and FQGNSA. V dropped 6 bases and J dropped 0 bases, with 6 bases sitting between them. CDR3 length: 12 amino acids. CDR3 DNA sequence: TGTGCCAGCAGAGGGGTCTCCTACGAGCAGTACTTC. Its translation is CASRGVSYEQYF.

The chain has TRBV28 and TRBJ1-2, with D perhaps matching TRBD1 (6 bases). The V end was cut by 5 bases, the J end by 8 bases, with 15 bases between. CDR1 and CDR2 from the germline V gene are MDHEN and SYDVKM. The CDR3 is made up of 13 amino acids. The CDR3 region is CASSGSNRAGYTF. In nucleotides, the CDR3 is TGTGCCAGCAGTGGGTCTAACAGGGCCGGCTACACCTTC.

The genes are TRBV9 and TRBJ2-7; D might be TRBD1 (6 bases). Trimming took 0 bases from V and 5 from J, leaving 12 bases between them. Germline V CDR1 and CDR2: SGDLS, YYNGEE. This CDR3 spans 14 amino acids. CDR3 in DNA: TGTGCCAGCAGCGTAGTTATCAGGGGCCACGAGCAGTACTTC. This codes for CASSVVIRGHEQYF.

The sample holds one count of this clone. The chain carries TRBV15 and TRBJ2-3; possibly TRBD2 for D (6 bases). V dropped 4 bases and J dropped 3 bases, with 8 bases sitting between them. Germline V gene lookup returns CDR1 LNHNV and CDR2 YYDKDF (reference sequence). This CDR3 has 13 amino acids. CDR3 protein: CATSKTSTDTQYF. The CDR3 coding sequence is TGTGCCACCAGCAAGACTAGTACAGATACGCAGTATTTT. The variable domain in full, with the rest retrieved from reference TRBV15 and TRBJ2-3, is DAMVIQNPRYQVTQFGKPVTLSCSQTLNHNVMYWYQQKSSQAPKLLFHYYDKDFNNEADTPDNFQSRRPNTSFCFLDIRSPGLGDTAMYLCATSKTSTDTQYFGPGTRLTVL.

This chain links TRBV4-1 with TRBJ2-3; TRBD2 matches at 11 bases. CDR1 and CDR2 from the germline V gene are MGHRA and YSYEKL. CDR3 size: 16 residues. The trim removed 3 bases at V and 5 bases at J, leaving 7 bases unmatched. CDR3 bases: TGCGCCAGCAGCCATGCTACTAGCGGGGGAGGAGATACGCAGTATTTT. Translating it yields CASSHATSGGGDTQYF.

This sequence joins TRBV7-9 and TRBJ1-1; D is unresolved. The germline gives CDR1 SEHNR, CDR2 FQNEAQ (reference sequence). This CDR3 is 12 amino acids long. V lost 3 bases and J lost 1, with 3 bases in between. The CDR3 region is CASSLQNTEAFF. The CDR3 nucleotides read TGTGCCAGCAGCTTGCAGAACACTGAAGCTTTCTTT.

This clone was counted between two and nine times. The gene calls are TRBV9 and TRBJ2-2, with 8 bases matching TRBD1. The ends lost 4 bases at V and 2 bases at J; junction bases unmatched: 4. The CDR3 has 15 residues. The germline V gene has CDR1 SGDLS and CDR2 YYNGEE. CDR3 amino acids: CASSPGQGNTGELFF. The CDR3 coding sequence is TGTGCCAGCAGCCCTGGACAGGGAAACACCGGGGAGCTGTTTTTT.

V gene TRBV25-1 combines with J gene TRBJ1-1; no clear D gene. V shed 4 bases and J shed 3 bases, with 9 bases lying between them. This CDR3 has 13 residues. Germline-derived CDR1 and CDR2 are MGHDK and SYGVNS. Here the CDR3 reads CASSAHSDTEAFF. The CDR3 DNA sequence: TGTGCCAGCAGTGCCCACTCGGACACTGAAGCTTTCTTT.